This TCR beta chain was obtained from a study of T-cell reconstitution after alpha-beta-depleted transplantation in children. Unique molecular identifiers were built into the TCRbeta library. TCRdb itself ran the PCR reads through MiXCR, one entry per CDR3 protein. This sample yields about 980,000 distinct CDR3 sequences, of which about 26% are seen a single time; 28% belongs to the top ten. This clonotype was seen only once. The ends were cut back, 1 base at V and 5 bases at J, with 11 bases in the middle. CDR1 and CDR2 from the germline V gene are SEHNR and FQNEAQ (reference sequence). This CDR3 region has 15 residues.

Sequencing was performed on PBMCs, mostly from graft donor cells, taken 360 days after TCRalphabeta/CD19-depleted stem cell transplant. The rearrangement joins TRBV7-9 to TRBJ2-2, with a weak D call TRBD2 (5 bases). This receptor was identified in a boy under three years old who had a stem cell transplant for SCID, so the T cells may come from the graft donor. In DNA form, the CDR3 reads TGTGCCAGCAGCTTAGTCCCTACTAGTACCGGGGAGCTGTTTTTT. Translated: CASSLVPTSTGELFF.